This TCR beta chain originates from a study of cytomegalovirus exposure and HLA in healthy donors. CDR1 SGHRS and CDR2 YFSETQ come from the germline V gene. The CDR3 sequence is 14 residues long. With V trimmed by 0 bases and J by 5 bases, 3 bases remained unmatched. In the PCR, 60 Vbeta and 13 Jbeta primers were used. This table comes from immunoSEQ multiplex PCR, and its TCRdb copy is limited to in-frame clones, with some not included. Among over 100,000 clones, roughly 60% were seen once, and the ten largest hold less than 2.5%. Note on this clone: Other DNA sequences from this sample encode an identical CDR3 as well.

The sequenced sample consisted of PBMCs. The chain uses TRBV5-1 and TRBJ2-5, with 8 bases aligning to TRBD1. The receptor comes from a woman in her thirties or forties in good health and CMV-seronegative. CDR3 nucleotide sequence: TGCGCCAGCAGCTTGGGACAGGGGTTGGAGACCCAGTACTTC. Its protein is CASSLGQGLETQYF.